The 4 T cell receptor beta chains listed next were all sequenced from one sample in a study of T cells of healthy individuals. A single record per CDR3 protein comes from TCRdb applying MiXCR to the 5' RACE reads. The profile shows tens of thousands of distinct CDR3 sequences, under 15% of them singletons. These receptors were collected from a human donor in good health.

The chain joins TRBV6-2 or TRBV6-3 to TRBJ2-1; 12 positions agree with TRBD2. With V trimmed by 6 bases and J by 2 bases, 11 bases remained unmatched. In germline, CDR1 is MNHEY, CDR2 SVGEGT. There are 18 residues in the CDR3. The CDR3 coding sequence is TGTGCCAGCAGCCCACGCCGACTAGCGGGAGTACCCTACAATGAGCAGTTCTTC. The encoded protein is CASSPRRLAGVPYNEQFF.

This clonotype came up a few times. The CDR3 is CASSPGLAGEVEQFF. The CDR3 region has the DNA TGTGCCAGCAGCCCAGGACTAGCGGGAGAGGTTGAGCAGTTCTTC. This chain connects TRBV7-6 to TRBJ2-1; 13 nucleotides line up with TRBD2. This CDR3 is built from 15 residues. Germline-derived CDR1 and CDR2 are SGHVS and FNYEAQ. V shed 5 bases and J 9 bases; nucleotides not matched to a gene: 7.

In its sample, this clonotype was seen many times. The rearrangement joins TRBV5-1 to TRBJ2-3; D gene unclear. This CDR3 spans 13 amino acids. V lost 1 base and J 2 bases, leaving 5 bases between the germline ends. The V gene's germline CDR1 is SGHRS and CDR2 YFSETQ. CDR3 in DNA: TGCGCCAGCAGCTTGCCCCCCACAGATACGCAGTATTTT. This sequence encodes CASSLPPTDTQYF.

This chain connects TRBV2 to TRBJ1-2; tentative D call: TRBD1 (5 bases). Trimming stripped 3 bases from V and 5 bases from J, with 10 bases between. Germline assignment: CDR1 SNHLY and CDR2 FYNNEI. This CDR3 region has 13 residues. This CDR3 is CASSDGAFYGYTF. DNA of the CDR3: TGTGCCAGCAGTGATGGGGCGTTTTATGGCTACACCTTC.